This TCR beta chain is drawn from a study of T cells in Graves' hyperthyroidism and ophthalmopathy. This clonotype was recorded at least ten times. CDR3 length: 11 residues. Germline V lookup: CDR1 SQVTM, CDR2 ANQGSEA. The V gene end was trimmed by 8 bases and the J gene end by 7 bases; junction bases not matched to a gene: 7. Template material for amplifying TCR beta CDR3 regions consisted of RNA transcripts. The HTBI set primed first-round TCR CDR3 RT-PCR. In TCRdb, the multiplex PCR reads were re-called with MiXCR into one record per CDR3 protein. In the table there are 750,000 to 950,000 distinct CDR3 sequences, about 38% of which are singletons.

Sequencing input: blood. The chain combines TRBV29-1 with TRBJ1-2; 7 positions agree with TRBD1. This receptor was obtained from a young man with Graves' hyperthyroidism. In DNA form, the CDR3 reads TGCAGCTCGAGACAGGGCTCTGGCTACACCTTC. It translates to CSSRQGSGYTF.